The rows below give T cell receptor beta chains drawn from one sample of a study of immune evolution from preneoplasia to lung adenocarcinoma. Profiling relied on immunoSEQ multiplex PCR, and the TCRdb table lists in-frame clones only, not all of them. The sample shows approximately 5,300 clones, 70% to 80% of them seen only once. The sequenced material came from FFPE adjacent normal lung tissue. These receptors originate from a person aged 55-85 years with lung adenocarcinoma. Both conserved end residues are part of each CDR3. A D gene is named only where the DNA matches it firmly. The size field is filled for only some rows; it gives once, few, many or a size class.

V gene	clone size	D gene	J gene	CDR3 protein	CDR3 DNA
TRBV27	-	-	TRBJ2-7	CASSLRGPLQGRLHF	TGTGCCAGCAGTTTAAGGGGCCCCCTCCAGGGTCGGTTGCACTTC
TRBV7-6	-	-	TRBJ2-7	CASGHSLYEQYF	TGTGCCAGCGGACATAGCCTCTACGAGCAGTACTTC
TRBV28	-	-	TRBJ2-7	CASSLGTKYEQYF	TGTGCCAGCAGTTTGGGCACGAAGTACGAGCAGTACTTC
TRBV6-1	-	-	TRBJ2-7	CASSRGGDTYYEQYF	TGTGCCAGCAGTAGGGGTGGGGACACTTACTACGAGCAGTACTTC
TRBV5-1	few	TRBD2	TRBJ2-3	CASSPWTSGGSWYF	TGCGCCAGCAGCCCCTGGACTAGCGGGGGGTCCTGGTATTTT
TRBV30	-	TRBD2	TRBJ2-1	CAWSTGLAGENEQFF	TGTGCCTGGAGTACTGGACTAGCGGGAGAAAATGAGCAGTTCTTC
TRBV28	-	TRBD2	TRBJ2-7	CASRTSGSGYYEQYF	TGTGCCAGCAGAACTAGCGGGAGTGGTTATTACGAGCAGTACTTC
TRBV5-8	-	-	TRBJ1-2	CASNPRATGYTF	TGTGCCAGCAACCCTCGCGCGACGGGCTACACCTTC
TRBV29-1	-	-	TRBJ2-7	CSVEDSTGNYEQYF	TGCAGCGTTGAAGATTCCACAGGGAACTACGAGCAGTACTTC
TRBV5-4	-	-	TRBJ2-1	CASSLFSGGAFNEQFF	TGTGCCAGCAGCTTGTTTAGTGGGGGGGCCTTTAATGAGCAGTTCTTC
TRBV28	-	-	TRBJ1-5	CASSSGRTSNQPQHF	TGTGCCAGCAGCTCGGGACGGACTAGCAATCAGCCCCAGCATTTT
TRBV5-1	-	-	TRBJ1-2	CASSLGADRFGYTF	TGCGCCAGCAGCTTAGGGGCAGACCGGTTCGGCTACACCTTC
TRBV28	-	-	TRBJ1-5	CASSSTGSNQPQHF	TGTGCCAGCAGTTCAACGGGGAGCAATCAGCCCCAGCATTTT
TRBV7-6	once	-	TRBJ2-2	CASSFRGLNTGELFF	TGTGCCAGCAGCTTCCGGGGATTGAACACCGGGGAGCTGTTTTTT
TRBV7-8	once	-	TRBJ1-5	CASNTQGINQPQHF	TGTGCCAGCAACACTCAGGGGATTAATCAGCCCCAGCATTTT
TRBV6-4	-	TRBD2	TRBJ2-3	CASSESGGADTQYF	TGTGCCAGCAGTGAAAGCGGGGGGGCGGATACGCAGTATTTT